This T cell receptor beta chain was sequenced in a study of T-cell memory formation after mild COVID-19. Study-wide background: TCR clusters were largely donor specific.

The TCR alpha and TCR beta cDNA libraries, bearing sample barcodes and UMIs, were generated by 5'RACE using constant-segment primers. TCRdb re-derived calls from the 5' RACE reads in MiXCR, one entry per CDR3 protein. The sample includes around 390,000 distinct CDR3 sequences, 15% to 20% of them seen just once. This clonotype was found a few times. The antigen remains undetermined. The study's findings and limits: CD4+ contracting clones were mainly CM and EM; CD8+ ones, EMRA. Clones shrinking from day 15 to 85 showed even CD4/CD8 mixes; later expanders tilted CD4+.

This CDR3 is 13 amino acids long. Germline V gives CDR1 SQVTM, CDR2 ANQGSEA. V lost 4 bases and J lost 5, with 14 bases in between. This TCR was sampled from a man younger than 30 who had mild COVID-19 (a few samples of this study predate the infection). Cell type and time point are not known. Sequencing was carried out using PBMCs or a T cell subset sorted from them (not recorded which). The chain is built from TRBV29-1 and TRBJ1-1; D call uncertain. CDR3: CSVGGGVETEAFF. The CDR3 DNA follows: TGCAGCGTTGGCGGCGGGGTAGAGACTGAAGCTTTCTTT.